The next 14 T cell receptor beta chains were all read from a single sample in a study of blood T cells in healthy people across ages. A second about 7 to 12 cycle PCR used barcoded and J-beta primers. TCRdb used MiXCR to reprocess the 5' RACE reads, holding one entry per CDR3 protein. The top ten clones hold 29% of a sample with a few hundred thousand distinct CDR3 sequences, around 30% of them seen once. Sequencing used blood. The receptors were sampled from a woman between 70 and 85 years old in good health.

This sequence joins TRBV6-2 or TRBV6-3 and TRBJ1-1; a possible D gene is TRBD1 (5 bases). The V end lost 0 bases, the J end lost 1 base, and 9 bases lay between the germline ends. This CDR3 contains 15 residues. Germline CDR1 reads MNHEY; CDR2 reads SVGEGT. CDR3 region: CASSYSGGKNTEAFF. In DNA form, the CDR3 reads TGTGCCAGCAGTTACTCGGGGGGAAAGAACACTGAAGCTTTCTTT.

This clonotype showed up just a few times. The chain combines TRBV12-3 or TRBV12-4 with TRBJ1-5; D is ambiguous. The CDR3 has 15 residues. V was shortened by 4 bases and J by 8 bases, with 18 bases between the two germline ends. The CDR3 sequence is CASSSPTGMREPQHF. The CDR3 DNA follows: TGTGCCAGCAGTTCACCGACTGGAATGAGAGAGCCCCAGCATTTT.

This clonotype was seen only a few times. The chain uses TRBV7-2 and TRBJ1-5, with 9 bases fitting TRBD1. This CDR3 is built from 16 residues. With 1 base clipped from V and 7 bases from J, the junction kept 8 bases outside the gene matches. Germline V lookup: CDR1 SGHTA, CDR2 FQGNSA. Here the CDR3 reads CASSLGRTGVGQPQHF. CDR3 nucleotides: TGTGCCAGCAGCTTAGGCCGGACAGGGGTTGGGCAGCCCCAGCATTTT.

With regard to this clonotype: At one end the junction does not follow the germline gene, possibly because of a read error. The rearrangement links TRBV6-1 to TRBJ1-5; tentatively, D is TRBD1 (6 bases). The CDR3 length is 16 residues. The germline gives CDR1 MNHNS, CDR2 SASEGT. CDR3 sequence reads: CASSEGQIYSNQPQHF. Here the CDR3 DNA reads TGTGCCAGCAGCGAAGGACAGATCTATAGCAATCAGCCCCAGCATTTT.

J is TRBJ1-2 and V is TRBV7-2; weak D call: TRBD1 (5 bases). Germline CDR1 is SGHTA and CDR2 is FQGNSA. The CDR3 contains 13 residues. Trimming removed 2 bases at V and 8 bases at J, with 12 bases between. The CDR3 nucleotides are TGTGCCAGCAGCTTATCCAGGGATCTAGGCTACACCTTC. Its translation: CASSLSRDLGYTF.

The chain carries TRBV24-1 and TRBJ2-3; 7 bases align to TRBD1. Per the germline V gene, CDR1 is KGHDR and CDR2 is SFDVKD. The CDR3 runs 14 residues. Trimming at V came to 3 bases and at J to 3 bases, leaving 2 bases not matched to a gene. The CDR3 loop is CATSDPTGTDTQYF. For the CDR3, the DNA is TGTGCCACCAGTGATCCGACAGGGACAGATACGCAGTATTTT.

The V gene is TRBV29-1, the J gene TRBJ2-1; possibly TRBD2 for D (5 bases). This CDR3 contains 15 residues. The germline V gene has CDR1 SQVTM and CDR2 ANQGSEA. Trimming took 5 bases from V and 0 from J, leaving 14 bases between them. The CDR3 DNA reads as TGCAGCGTTCGAAAGGAGGCCCGCTCCTACAATGAGCAGTTCTTC. This translates into CSVRKEARSYNEQFF.

This clonotype was seen a handful of times. This chain joins TRBV6-6 and TRBJ2-3; 8 bases are a match to TRBD2. V dropped 6 bases and J dropped 6; count of bases not matched to a gene: 8. Germline V gives CDR1 MNHNY, CDR2 SVGAGI (reference sequence). The CDR3 runs to 14 residues. The CDR3 loop is CASSRSGSSDTQYF. Written as DNA, the CDR3 is TGTGCCAGCAGCCGGAGCGGGAGCTCTGATACGCAGTATTTT.

This clonotype showed up many times. The chain has TRBV6-1 and TRBJ2-7, with 7 bases lining up with TRBD2. With V trimmed by 6 bases and J by 6 bases, 11 bases remained unmatched. In germline, CDR1 is MNHNS, CDR2 SASEGT. The CDR3 totals 14 residues. CDR3 in amino acids: CASRAGLRTPEQYF. In DNA, the CDR3 is TGTGCCAGCAGAGCGGGACTCCGAACCCCCGAGCAGTACTTC.

V is TRBV6-6 and J is TRBJ2-6, with D perhaps matching TRBD1 (5 bases). This CDR3 has 16 residues. The germline V and J ends were trimmed by 4 bases and 0 bases, with 10 bases remaining between them. Germline CDR1 is MNHNY and CDR2 is SVGAGI (reference sequence). The CDR3 loop is CASSLSTGSGANVLTF. CDR3 nucleotides: TGTGCCAGCAGTTTGAGCACAGGCTCTGGGGCCAACGTCCTGACTTTC.

V and J are TRBV7-9 and TRBJ2-4; 7 nucleotides agree with TRBD2. CDR1 and CDR2 from the germline V gene are SEHNR and FQNEAQ (reference sequence). The V gene end was trimmed by 4 bases and the J gene end by 1 base; junction bases not matched to a gene: 1. This CDR3 comprises 14 residues. In DNA, the CDR3 is TGTGCCAGCAGCTGGGAGGGGGCCAAAAACATTCAGTACTTC. Translation gives CASSWEGAKNIQYF.

This clonotype was observed at least ten times. DNA for the CDR3: TGTGCCAGCAGACAGACTAGCGGGACAGGGGAGACCCAGTACTTC. Translated, it gives CASRQTSGTGETQYF. The J gene is TRBJ2-5, the V gene TRBV28; 11 bases are a match to TRBD2. Germline CDR1 reads MDHEN; CDR2 reads SYDVKM. This CDR3 is 15 amino acids long. V lost 6 bases, J lost 5 bases, and 8 bases stayed unmatched.

Only a few counts were recorded for this clonotype. V is TRBV6-2 or TRBV6-3 and J is TRBJ2-7; D is uncertain. V shed 6 bases and J shed 5 bases, with 8 bases lying between them. The CDR3 is 11 amino acids. CDR1 and CDR2 from the germline V gene are MNHEY and SVGEGT. CDR3 protein: CASRGINEQYF. For the CDR3, the DNA is TGTGCCAGCAGGGGGATCAACGAGCAGTACTTC.

This clonotype turned up a few times. The chain joins TRBV7-3 to TRBJ2-3; a possible D gene is TRBD2 (5 bases). The length of the CDR3 is 15 residues. Trimming took 3 bases from V and 1 from J, leaving 11 bases between them. Germline V gene data show CDR1 as SGHTA and CDR2 as FQGTGA. The CDR3 sequence is CASSLERTRTDTQYF. DNA of the CDR3: TGTGCCAGCAGCTTGGAGCGGACCCGCACAGATACGCAGTATTTT.